These T cell receptor beta chains were read from a single sample in a study of CD8+CD57+ T cells in acquired aplastic anemia. TCRdb recomputed calls from the reads with MiXCR, one row per CDR3 protein. The sample has approximately 150,000 distinct CDR3 sequences, more than 45% seen once. Material for sequencing was sorted CD4+, CD8+, or CD8+CD57+ T cells (not recorded which) from PBMCs. The receptors stem from a human donor with aplastic anemia. CDR3s include the opening cysteine and the closing phenylalanine or tryptophan. D genes are given only for firm matches. Where a row states a size, it is once, few, many or the class of an expanded clone; other rows omit it.

CDR3 | DNA | size | J | D | V
CSVTDKGNTEAFF | TGCAGCGTAACTGACAAGGGGAACACTGAAGCCTTCTTT | - | TRBJ1-1 | - | TRBV29-1
CSANRVLGYTF | TGCAGTGCTAACAGGGTTCTTGGCTACACCTTC | - | TRBJ1-2 | - | TRBV20-1
CSARGVDGYTF | TGCAGCGCCCGGGGGGTCGATGGCTACACCTTC | many | TRBJ1-2 | - | TRBV29-1
CASSYPGPNQPQHF | TGTGCCAGCAGTTATCCGGGTCCCAATCAGCCCCAGCATTTT | many | TRBJ1-5 | - | TRBV6-5
CASRPWGGREATNEKLFF | TGTGCCAGCCGGCCGTGGGGGGGGAGAGAGGCAACTAATGAAAAACTGTTTTTT | - | TRBJ1-4 | - | TRBV25-1
CASSQGQGLFF | TGTGCCAGCAGCCAAGGACAGGGACTGTTTTTT | - | TRBJ1-4 | TRBD1 | TRBV7-9
CSALGLAGQKTDTQYF | TGCAGCGCCCTAGGGCTAGCGGGCCAGAAGACAGATACGCAGTATTTT | many | TRBJ2-3 | TRBD2 | TRBV29-1
CASSPQGNTSPQHF | TGTGCCAGCAGTCCACAAGGAAACACCAGTCCCCAGCATTTT | - | TRBJ1-5 | - | TRBV10-3
CASSVRGGGGELFF | TGTGCCAGCAGTGTCAGAGGGGGCGGCGGGGAGCTGTTTTTT | many | TRBJ2-2 | TRBD1 | TRBV2
CASSPGTVPNQPQHF | TGTGCCAGCAGCCCTGGGACAGTCCCCAATCAGCCCCAGCATTTT | many | TRBJ1-5 | TRBD1 | TRBV7-2
CASSFRVGRGEIYEQYF | TGTGCCAGCAGCTTCAGGGTGGGACGGGGAGAAATCTACGAGCAGTACTTC | many | TRBJ2-7 | - | TRBV7-2
CASSAGLAATLHF | TGTGCCAGCAGTGCTGGTTTGGCAGCAACCCTCCACTTT | - | TRBJ1-6 | - | TRBV2
CATSSAGTLSSYEQYF | TGTGCCACCAGCAGCGCCGGGACATTAAGCTCCTACGAGCAGTACTTC | - | TRBJ2-7 | - | TRBV15
CASSLSGTNLNYGYTF | TGTGCCAGCAGTTTAAGCGGGACAAACCTTAACTATGGCTACACCTTC | - | TRBJ1-2 | - | TRBV27
CASRGGGVAGGYNEQFF | TGTGCCAGCAGGGGGGGGGGTGTAGCGGGGGGCTACAATGAGCAGTTCTTC | - | TRBJ2-1 | TRBD2 | TRBV2
CSVEFVGYEQYF | TGCAGCGTTGAATTCGTAGGTTACGAGCAGTACTTC | few | TRBJ2-7 | - | TRBV29-1
CASSFQLGVPASAEAFF | TGTGCCAGCAGCTTCCAATTGGGGGTTCCCGCCAGTGCTGAAGCTTTCTTT | - | TRBJ1-1 | - | TRBV11-1
CASSLGGAGNYEQYF | TGTGCCAGCAGCTTAGGAGGCGCGGGGAACTACGAGCAGTACTTC | few | TRBJ2-7 | - | TRBV7-9
CASSLSRVGTGELFF | TGTGCCAGCAGTTTAAGTAGGGTTGGCACCGGGGAGCTGTTTTTT | - | TRBJ2-2 | - | TRBV27
CSASGGRAHNEQFF | TGCAGTGCTAGCGGCGGGAGGGCCCACAATGAGCAGTTCTTC | - | TRBJ2-1 | TRBD2 | TRBV20-1
CSAPRRIPYNEQFF | TGCAGTGCTCCGCGGCGAATCCCCTACAATGAGCAGTTCTTC | many | TRBJ2-1 | - | TRBV20-1
CASSPNQGARSYGYTF | TGTGCCAGCTCACCCAACCAGGGGGCGCGATCCTATGGCTACACCTTC | - | TRBJ1-2 | TRBD1 | TRBV18
CSAYHTSGRSSYEQYF | TGCAGTGCTTACCACACTAGCGGGAGAAGCTCCTACGAGCAGTACTTC | many | TRBJ2-7 | TRBD2 | TRBV20-1
CATSDLRGAIFF | TGTGCCACCAGTGATTTAAGGGGAGCTATATTCTTC | few | TRBJ2-1 | - | TRBV24-1
CASTRGAGPSTDTQYF | TGTGCCAGCACCAGGGGGGCAGGGCCTAGCACAGATACGCAGTATTTT | many | TRBJ2-3 | - | TRBV6-1
CSARGTGGYTF | TGCAGTGCTAGAGGGACGGGTGGCTACACCTTC | - | TRBJ1-2 | - | TRBV20-1
CASSLVLVGEAFF | TGTGCCAGCAGCTTAGTTCTGGTCGGGGAGGCTTTCTTT | - | TRBJ1-1 | - | TRBV7-9
CASSQFPSAEQFF | TGTGCCAGCAGCCAATTTCCCAGCGCTGAGCAGTTCTTC | many | TRBJ2-1 | - | TRBV12-3/TRBV12-4
CASSRPGLAGLQYF | TGCGCCAGCAGCCGCCCAGGGCTAGCGGGGTTGCAGTACTTC | many | TRBJ2-7 | TRBD2 | TRBV4-1
CSARDDQGTYEQYF | TGCAGTGCTAGAGATGATCAGGGAACCTACGAGCAGTACTTC | - | TRBJ2-7 | - | TRBV20-1
CASSRLVTGELFF | TGTGCCAGCAGCCGTCTAGTGACCGGGGAGCTGTTTTTT | few | TRBJ2-2 | - | TRBV7-8
CASSVFERGETQYF | TGTGCCAGCAGCGTATTTGAAAGAGGGGAGACCCAGTACTTC | - | TRBJ2-5 | - | TRBV9
CAGLAGDGGELFF | TGCGCCGGACTAGCGGGAGATGGCGGGGAGCTGTTTTTT | - | TRBJ2-2 | TRBD2 | TRBV10-2
CASSQEVEVGEQYF | TGTGCCAGCAGCCAAGAGGTTGAGGTGGGCGAGCAGTACTTC | - | TRBJ2-7 | - | TRBV4-2
CASSYPNGGPNTEAFF | TGTGCCAGCAGTTACCCAAATGGCGGCCCTAACACTGAAGCTTTCTTT | - | TRBJ1-1 | - | TRBV25-1
CASSSTPPGGDGYTF | TGTGCCAGCAGCTCTACCCCTCCGGGGGGCGATGGCTACACCTTC | many | TRBJ1-2 | - | TRBV5-5
CATSTLIEGGGAHPQHF | TGTGCCACCAGCACCCTAATAGAGGGTGGGGGGGCTCATCCCCAGCATTTT | many | TRBJ1-5 | - | TRBV15
CARADRRWNWGSYEQYF | TGTGCCAGGGCGGACCGCCGTTGGAACTGGGGGTCCTACGAGCAGTACTTC | many | TRBJ2-7 | - | TRBV7-9
CSANRGGLAGKETQYF | TGCAGTGCTAACCGCGGGGGACTAGCGGGAAAAGAGACCCAGTACTTC | - | TRBJ2-5 | TRBD2 | TRBV20-1
CASSQPGDTEAFF | TGTGCCAGCAGCCAACCTGGGGACACTGAAGCTTTCTTT | - | TRBJ1-1 | - | TRBV7-8
CATRLAGGPETQYF | TGTGCCACCCGACTAGCGGGGGGGCCAGAGACCCAGTACTTC | many | TRBJ2-5 | TRBD2 | TRBV19
CASTESRGYTF | TGTGCCAGCACGGAGAGTCGTGGCTACACCTTC | many | TRBJ1-2 | - | TRBV2
CASSARGSEYNEQFF | TGTGCCAGCAGCGCCCGTGGGTCCGAATACAATGAGCAGTTCTTC | many | TRBJ2-1 | - | TRBV7-2
CASSIDRPGGEQYF | TGTGCCAGTAGTATTGACCGGCCCGGCGGGGAGCAGTACTTC | medium-sized | TRBJ2-7 | - | TRBV19
CASGLRGSNQPQHF | TGTGCTAGTGGTTTGCGAGGTAGCAATCAGCCCCAGCATTTT | many | TRBJ1-5 | - | TRBV12-5
CASSEEPNEKLFF | TGTGCCAGTTCGGAAGAACCGAATGAAAAACTGTTTTTT | - | TRBJ1-4 | - | TRBV19
CASSGGTAYEQYF | TGCGCCAGCAGCGGCGGGACAGCCTACGAGCAGTACTTC | once | TRBJ2-7 | - | TRBV5-1
CASSSGTGGWETQYF | TGTGCCAGCAGCTCCGGGACAGGGGGTTGGGAGACCCAGTACTTC | few | TRBJ2-5 | TRBD1 | TRBV7-3
CASSLTPTGRATDTQYF | TGCGCCAGCAGCTTGACCCCGACAGGGAGGGCGACAGATACGCAGTATTTT | many | TRBJ2-3 | - | TRBV5-1
CASSLASGGYGYGYTF | TGTGCCAGCAGCTTAGCCTCGGGGGGGTATGGCTATGGCTACACCTTC | once | TRBJ1-2 | - | TRBV7-8
CASSLGASGTSTDTQYF | TGTGCCAGCAGCTTAGGGGCTAGCGGGACAAGCACAGATACGCAGTATTTT | - | TRBJ2-3 | TRBD2 | TRBV11-2
CASSQDGRLQETQYF | TGTGCCAGCAGCCAAGATGGGAGGCTTCAAGAGACCCAGTACTTC | - | TRBJ2-5 | - | TRBV3-1
CASSQDQRGWYEQYF | TGCGCCAGCAGCCAAGATCAGAGGGGATGGTACGAGCAGTACTTC | many | TRBJ2-7 | - | TRBV4-1
CASSRTSGRMGDTQYF | TGCGCCAGCAGCCGGACTAGCGGGAGGATGGGAGATACGCAGTATTTT | - | TRBJ2-3 | TRBD2 | TRBV4-1
CARTGGSTDTQYF | TGTGCCAGGACAGGGGGAAGCACAGATACGCAGTATTTT | few | TRBJ2-3 | TRBD1 | TRBV2
CSARLGVDEKLFF | TGCAGTGCTCGGTTAGGGGTAGATGAAAAACTGTTTTTT | - | TRBJ1-4 | - | TRBV20-1